This TCR beta chain was documented in a study of CD8 T cells in ankylosing spondylitis. Study-level results: Significantly higher representation of disease-linked clones was reported for matched ankylosing spondylitis synovial fluid. CD8+ cells made up the disease-linked clones, which were relatively rare in peripheral blood.

Quantitative barcoded 5'-RACE was used to prepare TCR beta libraries. TCRdb processed the 5' RACE reads anew with MiXCR; each CDR3 protein has one entry. The sample lists fewer than 200,000 distinct CDR3 sequences; around a sixth were seen once. Germline-derived CDR1 and CDR2 are SQVTM and ANQGSEA. Trimming cost V 6 bases and J 2 bases; bases outside gene matches: 3. The CDR3 covers 13 residues. To note about this clonotype: The antigen is unknown.

V gene TRBV29-1 combines with J gene TRBJ2-7, with 11 bases that match TRBD1. The TCR comes from a male donor aged 10-29 years with ankylosing spondylitis or in good health (not recorded which). Sequences were obtained from blood, either unsorted or a sorted T cell fraction (not recorded which). In nucleotides, the CDR3 is TGCAGCGTGGGGGGACAGGGGGCCTACGAGCAGTACTTC. Protein product: CSVGGQGAYEQYF.